This passage covers 10 T cell receptor beta chains from one sample sequenced in a study of T cells in Graves' hyperthyroidism and ophthalmopathy. TCR beta CDR3 region amplification was performed from RNA transcripts. First-round RT-PCR with HTBI primers amplified the TCR CDR3 region. TCRdb called the multiplex PCR reads again in MiXCR, with one record for every CDR3 protein. The sample has over 150,000 distinct CDR3 sequences; about a sixth are singletons. Sequenced: blood. The receptors were sampled from a woman aged 50 to 60 with Graves' hyperthyroidism.

This clonotype turned up a few times. The chain uses TRBV13 and TRBJ2-3; D not certain. In germline, CDR1 is PRHDT, CDR2 FYEKMQ (reference sequence). The CDR3 spans 15 residues. V lost 5 bases and J 5 bases, leaving 17 bases between the germline ends. As DNA, the CDR3 is TGTGCCAGCAGCCCAGCTGGGGATTCCAGAGATACGCAGTATTTT. Residues: CASSPAGDSRDTQYF.

This clonotype was observed many times. The chain recombines TRBV7-3 with TRBJ2-3; D is unclear. The V and J ends lost 2 bases and 2 bases respectively, with 5 bases between them. Looked up from germline, CDR1 is SGHTA and CDR2 is FQGTGA. The CDR3 consists of 13 residues. The DNA of the CDR3 is TGTGCCAGCAGCTTAGACAACACAGATACGCAGTATTTT. This translates into CASSLDNTDTQYF.

V and J are TRBV10-3 and TRBJ2-2; a possible D gene is TRBD1 (7 bases). The germline gives CDR1 ENHRY, CDR2 SYGVKD. Trimming took 5 bases from V and 0 from J, leaving 10 bases between them. This CDR3 has 15 residues. CDR3 coding DNA: TGTGCCATCAGTCGCGGGACAGCGAACACCGGGGAGCTGTTTTTT. This translates into CAISRGTANTGELFF.

The chain employs TRBV2 and TRBJ1-1, with 7 nucleotides matching TRBD1. After removal of 4 bases from V and 4 bases from J, the junction contained 3 bases not matched to a gene. This CDR3 region has 13 residues. The V gene's germline CDR1 is SNHLY and CDR2 FYNNEI. The CDR3 DNA is TGTGCCAGCAGTGTAGGGGGCATCACTGAAGCTTTCTTT. Amino acids: CASSVGGITEAFF.

The CDR3 reads CASAPQVNTEAFF. The CDR3 DNA reads as TGTGCCAGCGCTCCCCAAGTGAACACTGAAGCTTTCTTT. The V gene is TRBV6-1, the J gene TRBJ1-1; no reliable D call. Germline V lookup: CDR1 MNHNS, CDR2 SASEGT. V lost 8 bases to trimming and J lost 0 bases, with 10 bases between them. The CDR3 is 13 amino acids.

The sample holds many counts of this clonotype. The chain links TRBV24-1 to TRBJ2-5; D is perhaps TRBD1 (6 bases). Per germline, CDR1 KGHDR and CDR2 SFDVKD. V gave up 2 bases and J gave up 2 bases, with 11 bases separating them. The CDR3 has 15 residues. The CDR3 nucleotides are TGTGCCACCAGTGATTCCATAGGGGGACAAGAGACCCAGTACTTC. Its protein is CATSDSIGGQETQYF.

J is TRBJ1-1 and V is TRBV6-5, with 8 bases aligning to TRBD1. With 4 bases clipped from V and 0 bases from J, the junction kept 7 bases outside the gene matches. Germline V gene sequence: CDR1 MNHEY, CDR2 SVGAGI. This CDR3 has 16 amino acids. The CDR3 sequence: CASSSTGAALNTEAFF. CDR3 in DNA: TGTGCCAGCAGTTCGACAGGGGCCGCTTTGAACACTGAAGCTTTCTTT.

At least ten counts were recorded for this clonotype. The gene calls are TRBV9 and TRBJ2-3; TRBD2 aligns across 7 bases. Germline V CDR1 and CDR2: SGDLS, YYNGEE. The V segment lost 0 bases and the J segment 0 bases; nucleotides outside the gene matches: 7. The CDR3 sequence is 17 residues long. The CDR3 here is CASSVGGSGYSTDTQYF. DNA of the CDR3: TGTGCCAGCAGCGTAGGTGGTAGCGGGTATAGCACAGATACGCAGTATTTT.

This clonotype was picked up many times. V usage is TRBV12-3 or TRBV12-4 and J usage is TRBJ1-6; D is ambiguous. This CDR3 is built from 14 residues. Deletions cut 4 bases from V and 9 bases from J, with 13 bases between. CDR3 sequence: CASSYTLGSSPLHF. CDR3 nucleotides: TGTGCCAGCAGTTACACCCTGGGGAGTTCACCCCTCCACTTT.

On this clonotype itself: Germline is not matched at one junction end, which may reflect a read error. This sequence joins TRBV6-1 and TRBJ1-1; maybe TRBD1 (5 bases). Germline V gene sequence: CDR1 MNHNS, CDR2 SASEGT. There are 11 residues in the CDR3. The CDR3 sequence is CASSVDTEAFF. CDR3 DNA sequence: TGTGCCAGCAGTGTGGACACTGAAGCCTTCTTT.